The 27 T cell receptor beta chains reported below all come from one sample, sequenced in a study of OX40 agonist ivuxolimab in advanced cancers. Sequenced by immunoSEQ multiplex PCR; TCRdb stores in-frame clones only, minus some. The sample comprises about 76,000 clones, roughly 87% of which are singletons, and 2.5% to 3.5% rests with the top ten. This specimen was CD4+ or CD8+ T cells sorted from blood, taken in a trial of the OX40 agonist ivuxolimab. The receptors originated from an adult with an advanced solid tumor such as melanoma, head and neck, liver or kidney cancer.

V and J are TRBV7-9 and TRBJ2-7; D may correspond to TRBD1 or TRBD2 (5 bases each). The CDR3 has 17 amino acids. CDR1 is SEHNR, CDR2 FQNEAQ, per germline (reference sequence). Trimming cost V 2 bases and J 2 bases, with 19 bases left between them. This CDR3 is CASSLFWKRDPPYEQYF. The CDR3, as DNA: TGTGCCAGCAGCTTATTTTGGAAACGGGACCCCCCCTACGAGCAGTACTTC.

This clone was observed a few times. The V and J genes are TRBV6-6 and TRBJ2-7, with D possibly matching TRBD2 (5 bases). The length of the CDR3 is 14 residues. CDR1 and CDR2 (germline): MNHNY, SVGAGI (reference sequence). The germline V and J ends were trimmed by 6 bases and 0 bases, with 12 bases remaining between them. The CDR3 DNA reads as TGTGCCAGCAGCCTTAGCGAAAGCTCCTACGAGCAGTACTTC. Translating it yields CASSLSESSYEQYF.

The genes are TRBV11-3 and TRBJ1-5; maybe TRBD1 (6 bases). The germline V gene encodes CDR1 SGHNT and CDR2 YENEEA. This CDR3 comprises 14 residues. V lost 4 bases to trimming and J lost 7 bases, with 14 bases between them. The CDR3 reads CASSSEGGRQPQHF. In DNA form, the CDR3 reads TGTGCCAGCAGCTCCGAGGGGGGGCGCCAGCCCCAGCATTTT.

The rearrangement uses TRBV7-2 and TRBJ2-7; D might be TRBD1 or TRBD2, each matching 5 bases. V lost 5 bases and J 3 bases, leaving 23 bases between the germline ends. Germline V gene sequence: CDR1 SGHTA, CDR2 FQGNSA. The CDR3 runs to 17 residues. In nucleotides, the CDR3 is TGTGCCAGCAGCCCCCCTCCGGGACCCATTGGGAGCTACGAGCAGTACTTC. Its translation is CASSPPPGPIGSYEQYF.

This chain links TRBV28 with TRBJ1-1, with D perhaps TRBD1 (5 bases). The germline gives CDR1 MDHEN, CDR2 SYDVKM. V lost 5 bases to trimming and J lost 5 bases, with 18 bases between them. The CDR3 has 15 residues. The CDR3 region is CASSGLRGAGTEAFF. The CDR3 DNA is TGTGCCAGCAGTGGACTGCGGGGCGCAGGAACTGAAGCTTTCTTT.

CDR3 region: CAARRGQGSPLHF. The CDR3 bases are TGTGCTGCGAGACGGGGGCAGGGTTCACCCCTCCACTTT. The chain has TRBV30 and TRBJ1-6; a possible D gene is TRBD1 (6 bases). The CDR3 is made up of 13 amino acids. Germline-derived CDR1 and CDR2 are GTSNPN and SVGIG (reference sequence). The entire variable domain, with the rest obtained from reference TRBV30 and TRBJ1-6, is as follows: SQTIHQWPATLVQPVGSPLSLECTVEGTSNPNLYWYRQAAGRGLQLLFYSVGIGQISSEVPQNLSASRPQDRQFILSSKKLLLSDSGFYLCAARRGQGSPLHFGNGTRLTVT.

Comments on this clone: The junction shows a germline mismatch at one end, possibly a read error. The rearrangement joins TRBV10-1 to TRBJ2-4; no reliable D call. This CDR3 is 8 amino acids long. Germline values: CDR1 WNHNN, CDR2 SYGVQD (reference sequence). This CDR3 is CASSDWNF. Here the CDR3 DNA reads TGCGCCAGCAGTGATTGGAACTTC.

This chain joins TRBV2 and TRBJ2-1; TRBD2 aligns across 13 bases. Germline assignment: CDR1 SNHLY and CDR2 FYNNEI. The CDR3 consists of 17 residues. The V segment lost 0 bases and the J segment 7 bases; nucleotides outside the gene matches: 6. The CDR3 reads CASSEALGLAGENEQFF. The DNA of the CDR3 is TGTGCCAGCAGTGAAGCGCTTGGACTAGCGGGGGAGAATGAGCAGTTCTTC.

V gene TRBV7-3 combines with J gene TRBJ1-5, with D possibly being TRBD1 (5 bases). The V end lost 5 bases, the J end lost 2 bases, and 7 bases lay between the germline ends. Germline V CDR1 and CDR2: SGHTA, FQGTGA. The length of the CDR3 is 13 residues. CDR3 residues: CASSRGGNQPQHF. The DNA of the CDR3 is TGTGCCAGCAGCCGGGGGGGCAATCAGCCCCAGCATTTT.

The chain employs TRBV28 and TRBJ2-7; TRBD2 is a possible D gene (7 bases). Trimming cost V 1 base and J 5 bases, with 15 bases left between them. The CDR3 is 15 amino acids. Germline V gene lookup returns CDR1 MDHEN and CDR2 SYDVKM. The CDR3 DNA is TGTGCCAGCAGTTTATTTGCTGCGGGGGCTCACGAGCAGTACTTC. It specifies CASSLFAAGAHEQYF.

This chain uses TRBV19 with TRBJ1-5; 8 bases agree with TRBD1. The CDR3 extends over 16 amino acids. Trimming took 4 bases from V and 0 from J; bases not matched to a gene: 5. Germline V gene data show CDR1 as LNHDA and CDR2 as SQIVND (reference sequence). CDR3 in amino acids: CASSRQGRYSNQPQHF. CDR3 nucleotide sequence: TGTGCCAGTAGTAGACAGGGGAGGTATAGCAATCAGCCCCAGCATTTT.

This clone was detected only a few times. This rearrangement joins TRBV19 to TRBJ2-2, with 8 bases aligning to TRBD1. Trimming took 6 bases from V and 0 from J; bases not matched to a gene: 3. CDR1 is LNHDA, CDR2 SQIVND, per germline (reference sequence). CDR3 length equals 15 residues. Here the CDR3 reads CASRVQGANTGELFF. The CDR3 nucleotides read TGTGCCAGTAGGGTACAGGGGGCGAACACCGGGGAGCTGTTTTTT.

The chain couples TRBV7-9 to TRBJ2-1; D possibly corresponds to TRBD2 (6 bases). Trimming removed 1 base from V and 5 bases from J, with 18 bases in between. The CDR3 loop spans 17 amino acids. Germline CDR1 and CDR2: SEHNR and FQNEAQ (reference sequence). The CDR3 sequence: CASSLDRPTGDHNEQFF. The CDR3 DNA reads as TGTGCCAGCAGCTTAGATCGCCCGACGGGGGACCACAATGAGCAGTTCTTC.

The CDR3 nucleotides read TGTGCTAGTGGCACAGGGACAGGGGGCAATCAGCCCCAGCATTTT. Protein product: CASGTGTGGNQPQHF. V and J are TRBV12-5 and TRBJ1-5; the match to TRBD1 covers 10 bases. The junction had 4 bases not matched to a gene; V was cut back by 6 bases and J by 2 bases. Germline CDR1 is LGHNT and CDR2 is FRNRAP. The CDR3 totals 15 residues. The variable domain in full, with the rest retrieved from reference TRBV12-5 and TRBJ1-5, is DARVTQTPRHKVTEMGQEVTMRCQPILGHNTVFWYRQTMMQGLELLAYFRNRAPLDDSGMPKDRFSAEMPDATLATLKIQPSEPRDSAVYFCASGTGTGGNQPQHFGDGTRLSIL.

CDR3 amino acids: CASSVAGGDNQPQHF. CDR3 sequence (DNA): TGTGCCAGCAGCGTAGCAGGGGGCGACAATCAGCCCCAGCATTTT. The rearrangement joins TRBV9 to TRBJ1-5; TRBD1 matches 8 bases. V trimming: 0 bases; J trimming: 3 bases; junction bases outside the gene matches: 2. Germline V gene sequence: CDR1 SGDLS, CDR2 YYNGEE. The CDR3 totals 15 residues. The entire variable domain, with the rest obtained from reference TRBV9 and TRBJ1-5, is as follows: DSGVTQTPKHLITATGQRVTLRCSPRSGDLSVYWYQQSLDQGLQFLIQYYNGEERAKGNILERFSAQQFPDLHSELNLSSLELGDSALYFCASSVAGGDNQPQHFGDGTRLSIL.

The chain employs TRBV14 and TRBJ2-1, with a weak D call TRBD1 (6 bases). CDR3 length: 16 amino acids. Germline V lookup: CDR1 SGHDN, CDR2 FVKESK. Trimming shortened V by 4 bases and J by 2 bases, and 15 bases separated the two germline ends. CDR3 sequence: CASSPIRKGAYNEQFF. The CDR3 DNA follows: TGTGCCAGCAGCCCTATTAGAAAGGGGGCCTACAATGAGCAGTTCTTC.

The chain recombines TRBV11-3 with TRBJ2-7; TRBD2 matches 7 bases. The CDR3 contains 15 residues. Germline CDR1 and CDR2: SGHNT and YENEEA. V lost 5 bases and J lost 4; bases outside the gene matches: 11. In DNA, the CDR3 is TGTGCCAGCAGCCCCCCGGGGCTAGCGGCTTACGAGCAGTACTTC. Translating gives CASSPPGLAAYEQYF.

This clone appeared a single time. The chain couples TRBV11-3 to TRBJ2-2; 11 bases match TRBD2. Looked up from germline, CDR1 is SGHNT and CDR2 is YENEEA. The V gene end was trimmed by 1 base and the J gene end by 3 bases; junction bases not matched to a gene: 7. The CDR3 has 18 amino acids. The CDR3 loop reads CASSLVGGLAVDTGELFF. The DNA for the CDR3 is TGTGCCAGCAGCTTAGTGGGGGGACTAGCGGTTGACACCGGGGAGCTGTTTTTT.

This chain links TRBV6-5 with TRBJ2-7, with D unclear. Germline V gene lookup returns CDR1 MNHEY and CDR2 SVGAGI. V shed 5 bases and J shed 4 bases, with 12 bases lying between them. The CDR3 contains 13 residues. The CDR3 sequence is CASSTSIGYEQYF. CDR3 sequence (DNA): TGTGCCAGCAGTACCTCCATCGGGTACGAGCAGTACTTC.

The CDR3 protein is CASSPRDSQWNTEAFF. In DNA, the CDR3 is TGTGCCAGCAGCCCACGGGACAGTCAGTGGAACACTGAAGCTTTCTTT. The chain has TRBV9 and TRBJ1-1, with 7 bases lining up with TRBD1. V lost 4 bases to trimming and J lost 1 base; unmatched junction nucleotides: 10. Germline CDR1 SGDLS, CDR2 YYNGEE. The CDR3 is 16 amino acids.

The V gene is TRBV11-3, the J gene TRBJ2-1; D is perhaps TRBD2 (5 bases). CDR3 size: 17 residues. The ends were cut back, 3 bases at V and 1 base at J, with 16 bases in the middle. The germline CDR1 and CDR2 sequences are SGHNT and YENEEA. CDR3 bases: TGTGCCAGCAGCTTGAGAGAGGGAGTCGGGTCCTACAATGAGCAGTTCTTC. This encodes CASSLREGVGSYNEQFF.

This clone was counted once. Its ends do not fully match the called genes, so a read error is possible. The chain's CDR3 is CSQRGASIQYF. CDR3 DNA: TGCTCTCAGCGGGGGGCGAGTATCCAGTACTTC. V usage is TRBV30 and J usage is TRBJ2-5, with 9 bases aligning to TRBD2. This CDR3 is built from 11 residues. The germline V gene encodes CDR1 GTSNPN and CDR2 SVGIG (reference sequence).

This clone was detected a few times. The chain employs TRBV6-5 and TRBJ2-1, with D maybe TRBD2 (5 bases). This CDR3 spans 15 amino acids. V shed 0 bases and J shed 1 base, with 7 bases lying between them. Germline V gene lookup returns CDR1 MNHEY and CDR2 SVGAGI. For the CDR3, the DNA is TGTGCCAGCAGTTACTCGGGAGAATCCTACAATGAGCAGTTCTTC. Amino acids: CASSYSGESYNEQFF.

The chain recombines TRBV5-5 with TRBJ1-1; 7 nucleotides align to TRBD1. The CDR3 has 14 residues. V was pared by 4 bases and J by 4 bases, with 7 bases of the junction left unmatched. Germline CDR1 and CDR2: SGHKS and YYEKEE (reference sequence). Here the CDR3 DNA reads TGTGCCAGCAGCCCCAGGGGGTCGGGCACTGAAGCTTTCTTT. Translation: CASSPRGSGTEAFF. The whole variable domain, filled in from reference TRBV5-5 and TRBJ1-1, reads DAGVTQSPTHLIKTRGQQVTLRCSPISGHKSVSWYQQVLGQGPQFIFQYYEKEERGRGNFPDRFSARQFPNYSSELNVNALLLGDSALYLCASSPRGSGTEAFFGQGTRLTVV.

Here the CDR3 DNA reads TGTGCCAGCAGCTCCCGATTGACTAGCGGGAGATACGAGCAGTACTTC. It specifies CASSSRLTSGRYEQYF. The J gene is TRBJ2-7, the V gene TRBV5-6; 12 nucleotides align to TRBD2. This CDR3 contains 16 residues. Germline V gene lookup returns CDR1 SGHDT and CDR2 YYEEEE. V shed 3 bases, J shed 4 bases, and the junction held 8 bases outside the gene matches.

This clone was counted once. The chain couples TRBV10-1 to TRBJ1-2; D unclear. The germline gives CDR1 WNHNN, CDR2 SYGVQD (reference sequence). The CDR3 length is 13 residues. Trimming left V 4 bases short and J 3 bases short, with 9 bases between. The CDR3 is CASSGPYHYGYTF. CDR3 coding DNA: TGCGCCAGCAGTGGCCCTTACCACTATGGCTACACCTTC.

The chain is built from TRBV9 and TRBJ1-2, with 9 bases matching TRBD1. From germline, CDR1 is SGDLS and CDR2 YYNGEE. The junction had 13 bases not matched to a gene; V was cut back by 3 bases and J by 7 bases. This CDR3 has 16 residues. The CDR3, as DNA: TGTGCCAGCAGCGAAACCCCGTTGGACAGGGGATTTGGCTACACCTTC. Protein sequence: CASSETPLDRGFGYTF.